These 24 T cell receptor beta chains were all obtained from the same sample, sequenced in a study of blood T cell repertoires in COVID-19. Using immunoSEQ multiplex PCR, the repertoire was profiled, and TCRdb retains in-frame clones only, with some absent. The repertoire consists of around 43,000 clones, with roughly nine tenths occurring once and the leading ten covering roughly 6.2%. Sequencing used peripheral blood. The receptors were gathered from a human donor in a cohort sampled during active COVID-19.

J is TRBJ2-1 and V is TRBV6-2 or TRBV6-3; TRBD2 agrees at 7 bases. Trimming cost V 2 bases and J 6 bases; bases outside gene matches: 10. This CDR3 has 16 residues. Germline CDR1 and CDR2: MNHEY and SVGEGT. Here the CDR3 DNA reads TGTGCCAGCAGTTACAACCCAGCGGGGTTCTCCAATGAGCAGTTCTTC. Amino acids: CASSYNPAGFSNEQFF.

The rearrangement uses TRBV19 and TRBJ2-4, with D possibly matching TRBD2 (6 bases). This CDR3 has 15 amino acids. V lost 3 bases to trimming and J lost 0 bases, with 9 bases between them. The V gene's germline CDR1 is LNHDA and CDR2 SQIVND (reference sequence). CDR3: CASSMGGVAKNIQYF. The CDR3 bases are TGTGCCAGTAGTATGGGAGGAGTAGCCAAAAACATTCAGTACTTC.

The chain couples TRBV6-4 to TRBJ1-1; weak D call: TRBD1 (6 bases). V lost 4 bases and J 1 base, leaving 7 bases between the germline ends. From germline, CDR1 is MRHNA and CDR2 SNTAGT. This CDR3 spans 13 amino acids. CDR3 nucleotide sequence: TGTGCCAGCAGTGTGGACAGGAACACTGAAGCTTTCTTT. This translates into CASSVDRNTEAFF.

The gene calls are TRBV6-2 or TRBV6-3 and TRBJ2-5; D gene unclear. The CDR3 runs to 12 residues. V gave up 6 bases and J gave up 8 bases, with 13 bases separating them. Germline lookup yields CDR1 MNHEY and CDR2 SVGEGT. The CDR3 protein is CASSRLDFTQYF. The CDR3 DNA is TGTGCCAGCAGCCGGCTAGACTTTACCCAGTACTTC.

The chain employs TRBV5-1 and TRBJ2-7, with 8 nucleotides matching TRBD1. V lost 7 bases to trimming and J lost 0 bases; unmatched junction nucleotides: 9. This CDR3 contains 15 residues. The V gene's germline CDR1 is SGHRS and CDR2 YFSETQ. The CDR3 DNA sequence: TGCGCCAGCGCGGAATACAGGGGGGTCTCCTACGAGCAGTACTTC. Translation gives CASAEYRGVSYEQYF.

As regards this clone: The same CDR3 also results from other DNA sequences found in this sample. The chain recombines TRBV30 with TRBJ1-1; D gene ambiguous. From germline, CDR1 is GTSNPN and CDR2 SVGIG (reference sequence). This CDR3 is built from 11 residues. The V end lost 2 bases, the J end lost 8 bases, and 9 bases lay between the germline ends. This chain's CDR3 is CAWSPTREAFF. The CDR3 DNA is TGTGCCTGGAGTCCGACTCGGGAAGCTTTCTTT.

This clone was picked up one time. The V gene is TRBV3-1 (or the pseudogene TRBV3-2), the J gene TRBJ2-2; D is unresolved. Trimming cost V 5 bases and J 5 bases, with 12 bases left between them. The CDR3 contains 14 residues. Germline loops: CDR1 LGHDT, CDR2 YNNKEL (reference sequence). The DNA of the CDR3 is TGTGCCAGCAGCTCTTTTAGCCCGACCGGGGAGCTGTTTTTT. It specifies CASSSFSPTGELFF.

The gene calls are TRBV3-1 (or the pseudogene TRBV3-2) and TRBJ1-1, with TRBD1 identical over 10 bases. The CDR3 length is 14 residues. J gave up 5 bases and V 4 bases, and 4 bases lay outside the gene matches. Germline V gene data show CDR1 as LGHDT and CDR2 as YNNKEL (reference sequence). CDR3 in amino acids: CASSPGTGETEAFF. As DNA, the CDR3 is TGTGCCAGCAGCCCTGGGACAGGGGAGACTGAAGCTTTCTTT.

The chain carries TRBV7-2 and TRBJ2-3, with D perhaps TRBD1 (5 bases). V was clipped by 1 base and J by 1 base, with 9 bases between them. The CDR3 runs to 15 residues. Germline values: CDR1 SGHTA, CDR2 FQGNSA. The CDR3 here is CASSLVWGGTDTQYF. As DNA, the CDR3 is TGTGCCAGCAGCTTAGTGTGGGGCGGCACAGATACGCAGTATTTT.

The V gene is TRBV19, the J gene TRBJ2-7, with TRBD1 matching 9 bases. CDR1 and CDR2 from the germline V gene are LNHDA and SQIVND (reference sequence). CDR3 length equals 15 residues. Trimming at V came to 6 bases and at J to 1 base, leaving 7 bases not matched to a gene. The CDR3: CASSLQGAGSYEQYF. The CDR3 nucleotides are TGTGCCAGTAGCTTACAGGGGGCTGGATCCTACGAGCAGTACTTC.

The V call is TRBV5-5, the J call TRBJ1-2, with D possibly TRBD1 on 5 matching bases. This CDR3 is 17 amino acids long. Germline V gives CDR1 SGHKS, CDR2 YYEKEE (reference sequence). V was clipped by 4 bases and J by 0 bases, with 19 bases between them. CDR3 loop: CASSLIRGTDANYGYTF. The DNA of the CDR3 is TGTGCCAGCAGCCTAATTCGGGGGACGGACGCTAACTATGGCTACACCTTC.

The chain has TRBV15 and TRBJ1-5, with 8 bases that match TRBD1. The CDR3 runs to 16 residues. Germline V gene lookup returns CDR1 LNHNV and CDR2 YYDKDF (reference sequence). J gave up 5 bases and V 1 base, and 7 bases lay outside the gene matches. The CDR3, as DNA: TGTGCCACCAGCAGAGTCGGACAGGGTAAAGATCAGCCCCAGCATTTT. Translated: CATSRVGQGKDQPQHF.

The chain carries TRBV19 and TRBJ2-2, with D unclear. CDR3 length equals 15 residues. Trimming took 3 bases from V and 5 from J, leaving 13 bases between them. Germline V CDR1 and CDR2: LNHDA, SQIVND (reference sequence). CDR3 nucleotides: TGTGCCAGTAGTATTCAGGCATATGATACCGGGGAGCTGTTTTTT. Residues: CASSIQAYDTGELFF.

This clone was counted a single time. The rearrangement uses TRBV2 and TRBJ1-1; TRBD1 aligns across 9 bases. V shed 2 bases, J shed 10 bases, and the junction held 8 bases outside the gene matches. Germline lookup yields CDR1 SNHLY and CDR2 FYNNEI. The CDR3 is made up of 14 amino acids. CDR3: CASSETGGRGVAFF. As DNA, the CDR3 is TGTGCCAGCAGTGAAACAGGGGGCCGGGGAGTAGCTTTCTTT.

The rearrangement uses TRBV15 and TRBJ2-5; 9 nucleotides align to TRBD1. V lost 5 bases to trimming and J lost 5 bases; unmatched junction nucleotides: 6. Per the germline V gene, CDR1 is LNHNV and CDR2 is YYDKDF (reference sequence). The CDR3 sequence is 14 residues long. Here the CDR3 DNA reads TGTGCCACCAGCTTTACAGGGGGCTGGGAGACCCAGTACTTC. Translation: CATSFTGGWETQYF.

The CDR3 DNA follows: TGTGCCAGCAGTCCCTCTTTTGTGGGCTCCGGTGAAGCTTTCTTT. Its protein is CASSPSFVGSGEAFF. The chain recombines TRBV6-5 with TRBJ1-1; D is unresolved. Trimming took off 5 bases at V and 7 bases at J, with 20 bases between the two ends. The CDR3 is 15 residues long. Germline loops: CDR1 MNHEY, CDR2 SVGAGI.

The V call is TRBV3-1 (or the pseudogene TRBV3-2), the J call TRBJ1-1; possible D gene TRBD1, 6 bases. Germline lookup yields CDR1 LGHDT and CDR2 YNNKEL (reference sequence). V gave up 1 base and J gave up 3 bases, with 9 bases separating them. CDR3 size: 14 residues. The chain's CDR3 is CASSQGRGYTEAFF. In DNA form, the CDR3 reads TGTGCCAGCAGCCAAGGAAGGGGGTACACTGAAGCTTTCTTT.

The V and J genes are TRBV19 and TRBJ2-4; TRBD2 aligns across 12 bases. The CDR3 is 19 amino acids. Germline V gives CDR1 LNHDA, CDR2 SQIVND (reference sequence). V gave up 6 bases and J gave up 1 base; unmatched junction bases: 13. CDR3 sequence: CASSLGLAGFGEAKNIQYF. CDR3 bases: TGTGCCAGTAGCCTTGGACTAGCGGGATTTGGGGAGGCCAAAAACATTCAGTACTTC.

This chain uses TRBV7-9 with TRBJ2-3; 10 bases match TRBD1. The J segment lost 4 bases and the V segment lost 7 bases, leaving 8 bases of the junction unmatched. CDR3 length: 15 amino acids. Germline V gives CDR1 SEHNR, CDR2 FQNEAQ (reference sequence). The DNA of the CDR3 is TGTGCCAGCACAAGCCCGGGACAGGGGTCAGATACGCAGTATTTT. Translating gives CASTSPGQGSDTQYF.

The chain links TRBV5-6 to TRBJ2-1, with TRBD2 matching over 11 bases. The CDR3 totals 16 residues. With V trimmed by 5 bases and J by 9 bases, 13 bases remained unmatched. CDR1 is SGHDT and CDR2 is YYEEEE in the germline V gene. The CDR3 sequence is CASRYSSGGKNSEQFF. The CDR3 DNA reads as TGTGCCAGCAGATATTCTAGCGGGGGGAAGAATAGTGAGCAGTTCTTC.

The J gene is TRBJ2-1, the V gene TRBV5-1; TRBD2 might be the D (6 bases). The CDR3 contains 12 residues. Germline loops: CDR1 SGHRS, CDR2 YFSETQ. V lost 0 bases and J 10 bases, leaving 8 bases between the germline ends. The CDR3 loop is CASSLGDWEQFF. CDR3 DNA: TGCGCCAGCAGCTTGGGGGACTGGGAGCAGTTCTTC.

This clone has a single count. The chain carries TRBV6-2 or TRBV6-3 and TRBJ1-5; maybe TRBD1 (5 bases). The CDR3 contains 14 residues. Germline CDR1 MNHEY, CDR2 SVGEGT. Between the trimmed V and J ends, which lost 0 bases and 9 bases, there was a span of 12 bases. The CDR3 DNA reads TGTGCCAGCAGTTACTCCGGGGGGATAGGGCCCCAGCATTTT. Its protein product is CASSYSGGIGPQHF.

V and J are TRBV12-5 and TRBJ1-6; D call uncertain. The V and J ends lost 3 bases and 8 bases respectively, with 5 bases between them. This CDR3 region has 12 residues. Germline-derived CDR1 and CDR2 are LGHNT and FRNRAP. The CDR3: CASGFGYSPLHF. CDR3 bases: TGTGCTAGTGGTTTCGGTTATTCACCCCTCCACTTT.

This clone is termed medium-sized. This sequence joins TRBV3-1 (or the pseudogene TRBV3-2) and TRBJ1-1; 7 nucleotides match TRBD1. CDR1 and CDR2 (germline): LGHDT, YNNKEL (reference sequence). V was pared by 3 bases and J by 7 bases, with 2 bases of the junction left unmatched. The CDR3 spans 12 residues. DNA for the CDR3: TGTGCCAGCAGCCACGGGACAGTTGAAGCTTTCTTT. Residues: CASSHGTVEAFF.